This T cell receptor beta chain is from a study of blood T cell repertoires in COVID-19. Overall study: Samples of COVID-19 (acute and convalescent) were obtained from the United States, Italy and Spain. Sources were T cells, B-cell-depleted T cells, or PBMCs; the material itself was cDNA or gDNA.

In the original analysis: Amplification of reference gene primers was used by the study to estimate nucleated cell counts. TCRdb keeps only in-frame clones here, not all; method: immunoSEQ multiplex PCR. V and J calls and clone size follow that table, whereas D and trimming were derived from the DNA. This sample has 250,000 to 350,000 clones, with around 88% found just once. The germline gives CDR1 SGHDT, CDR2 YYEEEE. V dropped 0 bases and J dropped 8 bases, with 17 bases sitting between them. The CDR3 contains 16 residues. The sample taken for sequencing was peripheral blood. V usage is TRBV5-6 and J usage is TRBJ2-2; a weak D match, TRBD1 (5 bases). This TCR derives from a woman in her thirties who had recovered from COVID-19. The CDR3 loop is CASSLEGNPIWGELFF. CDR3 nucleotides: TGTGCCAGCAGCTTGGAGGGGAATCCCATTTGGGGGGAGCTGTTTTTT.